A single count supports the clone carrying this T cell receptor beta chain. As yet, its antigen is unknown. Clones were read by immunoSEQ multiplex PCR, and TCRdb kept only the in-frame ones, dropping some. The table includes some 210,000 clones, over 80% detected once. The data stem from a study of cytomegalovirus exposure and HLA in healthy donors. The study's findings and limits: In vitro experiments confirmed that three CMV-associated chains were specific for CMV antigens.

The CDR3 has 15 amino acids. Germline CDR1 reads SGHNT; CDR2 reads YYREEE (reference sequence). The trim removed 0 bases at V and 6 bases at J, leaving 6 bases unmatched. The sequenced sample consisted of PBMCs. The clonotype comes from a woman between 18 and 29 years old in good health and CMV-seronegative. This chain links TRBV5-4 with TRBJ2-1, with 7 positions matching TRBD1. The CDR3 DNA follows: TGTGCCAGCAGCTTGGTGCGACAGGGTTCCAATGAGCAGTTCTTC. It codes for CASSLVRQGSNEQFF.